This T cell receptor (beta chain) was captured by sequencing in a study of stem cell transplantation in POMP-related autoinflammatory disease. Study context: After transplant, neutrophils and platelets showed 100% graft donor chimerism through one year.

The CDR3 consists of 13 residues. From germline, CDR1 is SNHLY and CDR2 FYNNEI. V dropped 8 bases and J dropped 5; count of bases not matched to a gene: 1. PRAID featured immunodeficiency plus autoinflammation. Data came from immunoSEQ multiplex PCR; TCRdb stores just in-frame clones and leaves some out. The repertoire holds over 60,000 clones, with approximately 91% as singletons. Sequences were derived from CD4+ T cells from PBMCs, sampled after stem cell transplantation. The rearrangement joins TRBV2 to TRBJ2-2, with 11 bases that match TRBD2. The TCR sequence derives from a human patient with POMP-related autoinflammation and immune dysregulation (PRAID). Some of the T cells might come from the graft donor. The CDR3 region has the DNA TGTGCCAGCCGGACTAGCGGGACCGGGGAGCTGTTTTTT. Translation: CASRTSGTGELFF.